The 9 T cell receptor beta chains below all came from one sample that was sequenced in a study of human T cells and chemical hapten exposure. TCRdb ran MiXCR on the RACE reads and lists one entry per CDR3 protein. Counted here are more than 85,000 distinct CDR3 sequences, 8.5% to 9% occurring once; the ten biggest clones make up just over 2.5%. Time point: pre-sensitization, week 0. Stated treatment: therapeutic diphenylcyclopropenone sensitization with weekly scalp DPC. The specimen comprised whole blood, sampled in connection with sensitization to the hapten diphenylcyclopropenone (DPC). These receptors came from a man aged 40-50 years with alopecia areata. Some clones in this sample may be carry-over from other donors' samples.

The gene calls are TRBV7-2 and TRBJ2-7; 10 bases align to TRBD1. Germline V gene lookup returns CDR1 SGHTA and CDR2 FQGNSA. This CDR3 contains 15 residues. Trimming cost V 3 bases and J 5 bases; bases outside gene matches: 7. This chain's CDR3 is CASSLPGQGSHEQYF. In DNA, the CDR3 is TGTGCCAGCAGCTTGCCGGGACAGGGGAGCCACGAGCAGTACTTC.

Ten or more counts support this clonotype. V is TRBV6-5 and J is TRBJ2-7; D might be TRBD2 (6 bases). The V and J ends lost 10 bases and 7 bases respectively, with 17 bases between them. From germline, CDR1 is MNHEY and CDR2 SVGAGI. The CDR3 extends over 12 amino acids. CDR3 sequence: CATRRGYDEQYF. The CDR3 DNA is TGTGCCACCCGGCGGGGATATGATGAGCAGTACTTC.

The table lists this clonotype with a few counts. The chain carries TRBV5-8 and TRBJ1-1; D uncertain. Trimming pared 1 base from V and 0 bases from J, leaving 10 bases between. CDR3 length: 15 residues. CDR1 is SGHTS, CDR2 YDEGEE, per germline. CDR3 in DNA: TGTGCCAGCAGCTTGTTTGGCAGTTTGAACACTGAAGCTTTCTTT. It encodes CASSLFGSLNTEAFF.

This clonotype came up many times. The chain joins TRBV30 to TRBJ2-1, with 9 nucleotides matching TRBD1. The CDR3 sequence is 21 residues long. V trimming: 2 bases; J trimming: 0 bases; junction bases outside the gene matches: 20. Germline V CDR1 and CDR2: GTSNPN, SVGIG (reference sequence). CDR3 nucleotide sequence: TGTGCCTGGAGTTCCCCGGGGGGACAGGGCGCCAGTATGAGCTCCTACAATGAGCAGTTCTTC. This gives the protein CAWSSPGGQGASMSSYNEQFF. The full variable domain, with the rest looked up from reference TRBV30 and TRBJ2-1, is SQTIHQWPATLVQPVGSPLSLECTVEGTSNPNLYWYRQAAGRGLQLLFYSVGIGQISSEVPQNLSASRPQDRQFILSSKKLLLSDSGFYLCAWSSPGGQGASMSSYNEQFFGPGTRLTVL.

At least ten counts were recorded for this clonotype. The J gene is TRBJ2-1, the V gene TRBV12-3 or TRBV12-4; no firm D call. This CDR3 contains 12 residues. V was trimmed by 2 bases and J by 8 bases, leaving 7 bases between them. In DNA, the CDR3 is TGTGCCAGCAGTTTAAGAAGGGATGAGCAGTTCTTC. It yields the protein CASSLRRDEQFF.

This clonotype has at least ten counts. This rearrangement joins TRBV12-3 or TRBV12-4 to TRBJ1-1; D is perhaps TRBD1 (6 bases). This CDR3 has 13 residues. V dropped 0 bases and J dropped 10 bases, with 12 bases sitting between them. The CDR3 region is CASSLAGKGGAFF. The CDR3 DNA sequence: TGTGCCAGCAGTTTAGCCGGGAAAGGGGGAGCTTTCTTT.

The V gene is TRBV3-1, the J gene TRBJ2-1; TRBD1 agrees at 7 bases. Trimming cost V 7 bases and J 0 bases; bases outside gene matches: 3. Looked up from germline, CDR1 is LGHDT and CDR2 is YNNKEL (reference sequence). CDR3 length equals 14 residues. This CDR3 reads CASMDRSSYNEQFF. Here the CDR3 DNA reads TGTGCCAGCATGGACAGGAGCTCCTACAATGAGCAGTTCTTC.

This clonotype was detected a few times. The chain employs TRBV6-1 and TRBJ2-2; no definite D call. The CDR3 spans 16 residues. The V gene's germline CDR1 is MNHNS and CDR2 SASEGT. Trimming took off 1 base at V and 2 bases at J, with 11 bases between the two ends. CDR3 sequence reads: CASSEVWGYNTGELFF. The CDR3 coding sequence is TGTGCCAGCAGTGAAGTTTGGGGTTATAACACCGGGGAGCTGTTTTTT.

This clonotype was detected a few times. The genes are TRBV28 and TRBJ1-5, with a weak D call TRBD1 (5 bases). CDR1 is MDHEN and CDR2 is SYDVKM in the germline V gene. The CDR3 has 13 amino acids. V gave up 5 bases and J gave up 3 bases, with 8 bases separating them. The CDR3 DNA reads TGTGCCAGCAGTCAGGGTAACAATCAGCCCCAGCATTTT. Encoded protein: CASSQGNNQPQHF.